This is a list of T cell receptor beta chains from one sample in a study of blood T cell repertoires in COVID-19. Here immunoSEQ multiplex PCR was the method, and the copy in TCRdb shows in-frame clones only, minus some. The sample consists of 50,000 to 65,000 clones, approximately 90% of them appearing once. Sequenced input: peripheral blood. The receptors stem from a woman aged 55-70 years with active or convalescent COVID-19. The CDR3 runs from the conserved cysteine through the conserved F or W. The D gene is left open where the match is weak. Size is stated for part of the rows, as once, few or many counts, or as a class when the clone is expanded.

cdr3_length	d_call	clone_size	v_call	j_call	cdr3_nt	cdr3_aa
13	TRBD1	-	TRBV11-1	TRBJ2-7	TGTGCCAGCAGCTTTGACAGGGAAGACGAGCAGTACTTC	CASSFDREDEQYF
14	-	-	TRBV28	TRBJ2-1	TGTGCCAGCAGTTACCCGAGGCGGTACAATGAGCAGTTCTTC	CASSYPRRYNEQFF
13	-	-	TRBV5-4	TRBJ2-7	TGTGCCAGCAGCCCCGGGGGGCTGTACGAGCAGTACTTC	CASSPGGLYEQYF
15	-	once	TRBV5-4	TRBJ2-1	TGTGCCAGCAGCCGCGATCAGGGGCAATACAATGAGCAGTTCTTC	CASSRDQGQYNEQFF
18	TRBD1	-	TRBV23-1	TRBJ1-5	TGCGCCAGCAGTCAACGGGAACCGACAGGGGAGAGGAATCAGCCCCAGCATTTT	CASSQREPTGERNQPQHF
14	TRBD1	-	TRBV6-5	TRBJ1-6	TGTGCCAGCAGTTACGGGGACAGGGGCTCACCCCTCCACTTT	CASSYGDRGSPLHF
14	-	-	TRBV2	TRBJ1-5	TGTGCCAGCTCAGGGGATTCTGGCAATCAGCCCCAGCATTTT	CASSGDSGNQPQHF
16	TRBD1	-	TRBV7-2	TRBJ1-2	TGTGCCAGCAGCTTAGCGGACAGGGAGAAACCCTATGGCTACACCTTC	CASSLADREKPYGYTF
15	-	few	TRBV6-6	TRBJ1-5	TGTGCCAGCAAATGGTACAGGGAAAGCAATCAGCCCCAGCATTTT	CASKWYRESNQPQHF
15	TRBD1	-	TRBV11-3	TRBJ2-7	TGTGCCAGCAGCCTTGGGACAGGGGTAATGTACGAGCAGTACTTC	CASSLGTGVMYEQYF
13	-	-	TRBV7-2	TRBJ1-2	TGTGCCAGCAGCCCGGGTCGAAACTATGGCTACACCTTC	CASSPGRNYGYTF
17	TRBD1	-	TRBV18	TRBJ2-4	TGTGCCAGCTCTACGTACGACAGGGCGCCTGGCAAAAACATTCAGTACTTC	CASSTYDRAPGKNIQYF
16	-	-	TRBV28	TRBJ1-5	TGTGCCAGCAGTCTAGGTGGGGGGTCGGGCAATCAGCCCCAGCATTTT	CASSLGGGSGNQPQHF
14	TRBD1	-	TRBV10-3	TRBJ1-1	TGTGCCATCACTCAGGGACAGCTGAACACTGAAGCTTTCTTT	CAITQGQLNTEAFF
15	-	-	TRBV11-2	TRBJ1-5	TGTGCCAGCAGCTTAGATGGGAGGGGCAATCAGCCCCAGCATTTT	CASSLDGRGNQPQHF
15	-	-	TRBV11-2	TRBJ1-2	TGTGCCAGCAGCTTAGACACCCTCTCAGGGGTGGGCTACACCTTC	CASSLDTLSGVGYTF
14	TRBD1	-	TRBV28	TRBJ1-3	TGTGCCAGCAGCGGGACAGCCTCTGGAAACACCATATATTTT	CASSGTASGNTIYF
15	-	once	TRBV5-1	TRBJ2-5	TGCGCCAGCAGCGAACGAGACAGGAACCAGGAGACCCAGTACTTC	CASSERDRNQETQYF
14	-	-	TRBV5-1	TRBJ1-2	TGCGCCAGCAGCCTCCCCGGGGTTAACTATGGCTACACCTTC	CASSLPGVNYGYTF
17	TRBD1	-	TRBV3-1/TRBV3-2	TRBJ2-2	TGTGCCAGCAGCCAAGTGAGGGGACAGGGGATGGGCGGGGAGCTGTTTTTT	CASSQVRGQGMGGELFF
14	TRBD1	-	TRBV7-9	TRBJ1-1	TGTGCCAGCAGTAGGACAGGGGGAATAGGTGAAGCTTTCTTT	CASSRTGGIGEAFF
16	TRBD2	-	TRBV7-3	TRBJ2-2	TGTGCCAGCAGCGCCCGAGCTAGCGGGATGGGCGGGGAGCTGTTTTTT	CASSARASGMGGELFF
16	TRBD1	-	TRBV3-1/TRBV3-2	TRBJ1-2	TGTGCCAGCAGCCAAGATCAGTCGACAGGGAGAAGGGGCTACACCTTC	CASSQDQSTGRRGYTF
15	-	-	TRBV7-9	TRBJ2-6	TGTGCCAGCATTCGGACAGCCTCTGGGGCCAACGTCCTGACTTTC	CASIRTASGANVLTF
14	-	-	TRBV7-2	TRBJ1-2	TGTGCCAGCAGCTTACCGCGGGGGCGCTATGGCTACACCTTC	CASSLPRGRYGYTF
16	-	-	TRBV24-1	TRBJ1-5	TGTGCCACCGCAGCCCGACGTGAAGGGGGCAATCAGCCCCAGCATTTT	CATAARREGGNQPQHF
17	-	-	TRBV19	TRBJ2-2	TGTGCCAGTACAGATTCCGGACATCACCTGAACACCGGGGAGCTGTTTTTT	CASTDSGHHLNTGELFF
15	TRBD1	-	TRBV6-5	TRBJ1-4	TGTGCCAGCACCCTTGCCGGGACAGAATATGAAAAACTGTTTTTT	CASTLAGTEYEKLFF
18	-	-	TRBV5-6	TRBJ1-5	TGTGCCAGCAGCTTCCTCGGCGGGGTTAGTAGGGGCAATCAGCCCCAGCATTTT	CASSFLGGVSRGNQPQHF
14	-	-	TRBV6-5	TRBJ1-5	TGTGCCAGCGCTAAGGGGGTAATTAGTCAGCCCCAGCATTTT	CASAKGVISQPQHF
15	-	-	TRBV2	TRBJ1-5	TGTGCCAGCAGTGAAGGAGGGTTAGAAAATCAGCCCCAGCATTTT	CASSEGGLENQPQHF
15	TRBD2	-	TRBV11-3	TRBJ2-1	TGTGCCAGCAGCCCTAGCGGGAGCTCCTACAATGAGCAGTTCTTC	CASSPSGSSYNEQFF
14	TRBD2	-	TRBV25-1	TRBJ2-3	TGTGCCAGCAGGAGCGGGAGAGGAACAGATACGCAGTATTTT	CASRSGRGTDTQYF
15	TRBD1	-	TRBV5-1	TRBJ1-1	TGCGCCAGCAGCCCTGGGACAGGGGGCGGGACTGAAGCTTTCTTT	CASSPGTGGGTEAFF
16	-	-	TRBV19	TRBJ2-3	TGTGCCAGTAGAATTGGTAGGGGGGGTCCCTCAGATACGCAGTATTTT	CASRIGRGGPSDTQYF
11	-	-	TRBV28	TRBJ2-7	TGTGCCAGCAGTCGAGGGACAGAGCAGTACTTC	CASSRGTEQYF
15	TRBD1	-	TRBV9	TRBJ1-4	TGTGCCAGCAGCGTAGCACAACAGGGGAGGGAAAAACTGTTTTTT	CASSVAQQGREKLFF
15	TRBD2	-	TRBV9	TRBJ2-5	TGTGCCAGCAGCGTAGGGACTAGCGGGGGGGAGACCCAGTACTTC	CASSVGTSGGETQYF
14	TRBD1	-	TRBV2	TRBJ1-5	TGTGCCAGCCTACTGGACAGGGCCGGTCAGCCCCAGCATTTT	CASLLDRAGQPQHF
16	-	-	TRBV7-6	TRBJ2-7	TGTGCCAGCAGCTTAGCGACACCCTCCGCGTTTAGCGAGCAGTACTTC	CASSLATPSAFSEQYF
15	-	medium-sized	TRBV6-2/TRBV6-3	TRBJ2-4	TGTGCCAGCAGTTACTCAGAGGATTCGGGAAACATTCAGTACTTC	CASSYSEDSGNIQYF
16	-	-	TRBV6-2/TRBV6-3	TRBJ1-5	TGTGCCAGCAGCCCTACGACGGACAGATGGTATCAGCCCCAGCATTTT	CASSPTTDRWYQPQHF
11	-	-	TRBV20-1	TRBJ1-1	TGCAGTGTGAGGCGCCACACTGAAGCTTTCTTT	CSVRRHTEAFF
15	-	-	TRBV10-1	TRBJ2-2	TGCGCCAGCAGTGATGCCCGACTTAGCACCGGGGAGCTGTTTTTT	CASSDARLSTGELFF
12	-	-	TRBV28	TRBJ2-3	TGTGCCAGCAGCCTACTAACCGATACGCAGTATTTT	CASSLLTDTQYF
15	-	few	TRBV4-1	TRBJ1-6	TGCGCCAGCAGCCAAGAGGGGACATATAATTCACCCCTCCACTTT	CASSQEGTYNSPLHF
11	-	-	TRBV28	TRBJ1-2	TGTGCCAGCAGCCCAGGGGATGGCTACACCTTC	CASSPGDGYTF
18	-	-	TRBV6-1	TRBJ1-4	TGTGCCAGCAGTGAAGCGCTTCAGACTCGGGGATGGAATGAAAAACTGTTTTTT	CASSEALQTRGWNEKLFF
13	-	-	TRBV11-2	TRBJ1-1	TGTGCCAGCAGCTTAAGCGACCGCACTGAAGCTTTCTTT	CASSLSDRTEAFF
14	-	-	TRBV6-2/TRBV6-3	TRBJ2-5	TGTGCCAGCAGTTACGGGCAGGGATTGGAGACCCAGTACTTC	CASSYGQGLETQYF